This TCR beta chain was identified during a study of blood T cell repertoires in COVID-19. Germline CDR1 and CDR2: GTSNPN and SVGIG (reference sequence). CDR3 length: 16 amino acids. The germline V and J ends were trimmed by 5 bases and 2 bases, with 22 bases remaining between them. Libraries were prepared by immunoSEQ multiplex PCR; TCRdb keeps only in-frame clonotypes and omits some of them. The sample shows about 150,000 clones, 88% of them seen only once. The TCR sequence derives from a man in his forties or fifties who had recovered from COVID-19. This chain links TRBV30 with TRBJ2-7, with D perhaps matching TRBD1 (6 bases). Sequenced sample: peripheral blood. CDR3 amino acids: CAWWPQRGGLAYEQYF. DNA of the CDR3: TGTGCCTGGTGGCCACAAAGAGGGGGTCTCGCCTACGAGCAGTACTTC.